This is a list of T cell receptor beta chains from one sample in a study of beta chain features in type 1 diabetes. Here immunoSEQ multiplex PCR was the method, and the copy in TCRdb shows in-frame clones only, minus some. The sample shows 30,000 or so clones, approximately 65% of them seen only once. Sequencing used Tregs from blood. These receptors all come from a woman aged 25 to 39 with type 1 diabetes. CDR3s include the opening cysteine and the closing phenylalanine or tryptophan. The D gene is left open where the match is weak. Size is stated for part of the rows, as once, few or many counts, or as a class when the clone is expanded.

j_call: TRBJ2-1; v_call: TRBV28; clone_size: few; d_call: TRBD2; cdr3_aa: CASSFLGLAGDNEQFF; cdr3_nt: TGTGCCAGCAGTTTTTTGGGTCTAGCGGGAGATAATGAGCAGTTCTTC
j_call: TRBJ1-1; v_call: TRBV19; clone_size: .; d_call: TRBD1; cdr3_aa: CASSLTGGTEASF; cdr3_nt: TGTGCCAGTAGTCTGACAGGGGGCACTGAAGCTTCCTTT
j_call: TRBJ2-1; v_call: TRBV9; clone_size: few; d_call: .; cdr3_aa: CASSVADRIHEQFF; cdr3_nt: TGTGCCAGCAGCGTAGCAGACAGAATCCATGAGCAGTTCTTC
j_call: TRBJ2-7; v_call: TRBV4-1; clone_size: .; d_call: TRBD2; cdr3_aa: CASSPSGLDGREQYF; cdr3_nt: TGCGCCAGCAGCCCGTCGGGACTAGATGGACGCGAGCAGTACTTC
j_call: TRBJ2-1; v_call: TRBV2; clone_size: .; d_call: TRBD2; cdr3_aa: CASSEPRLAAYNEQFF; cdr3_nt: TGTGCCAGCAGTGAACCGAGACTAGCGGCATACAATGAGCAGTTCTTC
j_call: TRBJ1-4; v_call: TRBV7-2; clone_size: few; d_call: .; cdr3_aa: CASSFDSYEKLFF; cdr3_nt: TGTGCCAGCAGCTTCGATAGCTATGAAAAACTGTTTTTT
j_call: TRBJ1-1; v_call: TRBV29-1; clone_size: .; d_call: TRBD1; cdr3_aa: CSADRGNTEAFF; cdr3_nt: TGCAGCGCCGACAGGGGGAACACTGAAGCTTTCTTT
j_call: TRBJ2-1; v_call: TRBV30; clone_size: few; d_call: TRBD2; cdr3_aa: CAWSGASGRPEQFF; cdr3_nt: TGTGCCTGGAGTGGGGCTAGCGGGAGGCCCGAGCAGTTCTTC
j_call: TRBJ2-2; v_call: TRBV5-1; clone_size: .; d_call: TRBD1; cdr3_aa: CASNPGQGNTGELFF; cdr3_nt: TGCGCCAGCAACCCGGGACAGGGGAACACCGGGGAGCTGTTTTTT
j_call: TRBJ1-6; v_call: TRBV18; clone_size: .; d_call: .; cdr3_aa: CASSQGNIQDSPLHF; cdr3_nt: TGTGCCAGCTCACAGGGGAACATACAGGATTCACCCCTCCACTTT
j_call: TRBJ2-1; v_call: TRBV10-3; clone_size: few; d_call: .; cdr3_aa: CASGTTEDNEQFF; cdr3_nt: TGTGCCAGCGGGACGACCGAGGACAATGAGCAGTTCTTC
j_call: TRBJ2-1; v_call: TRBV29-1; clone_size: .; d_call: TRBD2; cdr3_aa: CSAVLAGSYNEQFF; cdr3_nt: TGCAGCGCCGTGCTAGCGGGCTCCTACAATGAGCAGTTCTTC
j_call: TRBJ2-3; v_call: TRBV29-1; clone_size: once; d_call: TRBD2; cdr3_aa: CSVGLAGEHTDTQYF; cdr3_nt: TGCAGCGTAGGACTAGCGGGAGAGCACACAGATACGCAGTATTTT
j_call: TRBJ2-5; v_call: TRBV19; clone_size: .; d_call: TRBD2; cdr3_aa: CASSIVLLAGGQETQYF; cdr3_nt: TGTGCCAGTAGTATAGTTTTACTAGCGGGAGGGCAGGAGACCCAGTACTTC
j_call: TRBJ2-3; v_call: TRBV7-9; clone_size: .; d_call: .; cdr3_aa: CASSFGATDTQYF; cdr3_nt: TGTGCCAGCAGCTTCGGTGCAACAGATACGCAGTATTTT
j_call: TRBJ1-3; v_call: TRBV5-1; clone_size: .; d_call: TRBD1; cdr3_aa: CASSLAAGGSGNTIYF; cdr3_nt: TGCGCCAGCAGCTTGGCGGCAGGGGGTTCTGGAAACACCATATATTTT
j_call: TRBJ2-3; v_call: TRBV29-1; clone_size: .; d_call: TRBD1; cdr3_aa: CSVETGGMDTQYF; cdr3_nt: TGCAGCGTTGAAACAGGGGGCATGGATACGCAGTATTTT
j_call: TRBJ1-2; v_call: TRBV6-5; clone_size: .; d_call: .; cdr3_aa: CASGSLGGDYGYTF; cdr3_nt: TGTGCCAGCGGAAGCCTAGGAGGGGACTATGGCTACACCTTC
j_call: TRBJ1-2; v_call: TRBV7-8; clone_size: few; d_call: .; cdr3_aa: CASSLASQGSYGYTF; cdr3_nt: TGTGCCAGCAGCTTAGCGTCGCAGGGGTCCTATGGCTACACCTTC
j_call: TRBJ2-3; v_call: TRBV6-1; clone_size: .; d_call: .; cdr3_aa: CASSRRLEADTQYF; cdr3_nt: TGTGCCAGCAGTCGTCGACTAGAGGCAGATACGCAGTATTTT
j_call: TRBJ1-1; v_call: TRBV10-3; clone_size: .; d_call: TRBD1; cdr3_aa: CASIKGPRGQNTEAFF; cdr3_nt: TGTGCCAGCATTAAGGGCCCTAGGGGGCAGAACACTGAAGCTTTCTTT
j_call: TRBJ1-1; v_call: TRBV2; clone_size: .; d_call: .; cdr3_aa: CASSTFTEAFF; cdr3_nt: TGTGCCAGCAGTACTTTTACTGAAGCTTTCTTT
j_call: TRBJ1-1; v_call: TRBV5-1; clone_size: .; d_call: .; cdr3_aa: CASSSGQTNTEAFF; cdr3_nt: TGCGCCAGCAGCTCGGGACAAACGAACACTGAAGCTTTCTTT
j_call: TRBJ1-1; v_call: TRBV30; clone_size: .; d_call: .; cdr3_aa: CAWSKGWTVEAFF; cdr3_nt: TGTGCCTGGAGTAAAGGGTGGACAGTCGAAGCTTTCTTT
j_call: TRBJ1-1; v_call: TRBV5-1; clone_size: .; d_call: TRBD1; cdr3_aa: CASRGTGVGTEAFF; cdr3_nt: TGCGCCAGCAGAGGTACAGGGGTTGGCACTGAAGCTTTCTTT
j_call: TRBJ2-7; v_call: TRBV27; clone_size: few; d_call: .; cdr3_aa: CASSLKGQAYEQYF; cdr3_nt: TGTGCCAGCAGTTTAAAGGGGCAGGCCTACGAGCAGTACTTC
j_call: TRBJ1-4; v_call: TRBV5-1; clone_size: .; d_call: TRBD1; cdr3_aa: CASSRGQVPVNEKLFF; cdr3_nt: TGCGCCAGCAGCCGGGGACAGGTACCCGTTAATGAAAAACTGTTTTTT
j_call: TRBJ2-1; v_call: TRBV14; clone_size: .; d_call: .; cdr3_aa: CASSQWGQGSYNEQFF; cdr3_nt: TGTGCCAGCAGCCAATGGGGGCAGGGATCCTACAATGAGCAGTTCTTC
j_call: TRBJ2-1; v_call: TRBV19; clone_size: once; d_call: TRBD2; cdr3_aa: CASSRSGLAGALGSYNEQFF; cdr3_nt: TGTGCCAGTAGTCGATCGGGACTAGCGGGAGCGTTAGGCTCCTACAATGAGCAGTTCTTC
j_call: TRBJ2-1; v_call: TRBV29-1; clone_size: few; d_call: TRBD2; cdr3_aa: CSSWTSGPPQQFF; cdr3_nt: TGCAGCTCCTGGACTAGCGGGCCCCCACAGCAGTTCTTC
j_call: TRBJ1-3; v_call: TRBV7-9; clone_size: once; d_call: .; cdr3_aa: CASSSGGNTIYF; cdr3_nt: TGTGCCAGCAGCTCGGGTGGAAACACCATATATTTT
j_call: TRBJ2-2; v_call: TRBV2; clone_size: .; d_call: TRBD2; cdr3_aa: CASSAEGGSWTGELFF; cdr3_nt: TGTGCCAGCAGTGCCGAGGGCGGGAGCTGGACCGGGGAGCTGTTTTTT
j_call: TRBJ2-4; v_call: TRBV7-3; clone_size: .; d_call: TRBD2; cdr3_aa: CASSSLRTSGSGLAKNIQYF; cdr3_nt: TGTGCCAGCAGCTCTTTAAGGACTAGCGGGAGTGGGCTAGCCAAAAACATTCAGTACTTC
j_call: TRBJ2-1; v_call: TRBV28; clone_size: .; d_call: .; cdr3_aa: CASSFGYNEQFF; cdr3_nt: TGTGCCAGCAGTTTCGGTTACAATGAGCAGTTCTTC
j_call: TRBJ2-3; v_call: TRBV10-3; clone_size: few; d_call: .; cdr3_aa: CAIHNGASTDTQYF; cdr3_nt: TGTGCCATCCACAATGGGGCTTCCACAGATACGCAGTATTTT
j_call: TRBJ2-2; v_call: TRBV7-9; clone_size: few; d_call: TRBD2; cdr3_aa: CASSFNSLAGGATGELFF; cdr3_nt: TGTGCCAGCAGTTTTAATTCGTTAGCGGGGGGTGCCACCGGGGAGCTGTTTTTT
j_call: TRBJ2-7; v_call: TRBV5-1; clone_size: .; d_call: TRBD2; cdr3_aa: CASSYRTSGSEQYF; cdr3_nt: TGCGCCAGCAGCTACCGGACTAGCGGGAGCGAGCAGTACTTC
j_call: TRBJ2-1; v_call: TRBV6-1; clone_size: once; d_call: TRBD1; cdr3_aa: CASSVQGDVRNEQFF; cdr3_nt: TGTGCCAGCAGTGTCCAGGGGGATGTTCGCAATGAGCAGTTCTTC
j_call: TRBJ2-2; v_call: TRBV5-1; clone_size: few; d_call: .; cdr3_aa: CASSLARNTGELFF; cdr3_nt: TGCGCCAGCAGCTTAGCAAGGAACACCGGGGAGCTGTTTTTT
j_call: TRBJ2-5; v_call: TRBV18; clone_size: .; d_call: .; cdr3_aa: CASSPGTQETQYF; cdr3_nt: TGTGCCAGCTCACCCGGGACTCAAGAGACCCAGTACTTC
j_call: TRBJ2-3; v_call: TRBV2; clone_size: few; d_call: .; cdr3_aa: CASMRSDTQYF; cdr3_nt: TGTGCCAGCATGAGGTCAGATACGCAGTATTTT
j_call: TRBJ2-1; v_call: TRBV7-9; clone_size: few; d_call: .; cdr3_aa: CASSLFTGYVNEQFF; cdr3_nt: TGTGCCAGCAGCTTATTCACAGGTTATGTAAATGAGCAGTTCTTC
j_call: TRBJ2-7; v_call: TRBV29-1; clone_size: .; d_call: .; cdr3_aa: CSVSGGGFEQYF; cdr3_nt: TGCAGCGTCAGTGGTGGGGGGTTCGAGCAGTACTTC
j_call: TRBJ1-1; v_call: TRBV5-1; clone_size: .; d_call: .; cdr3_aa: CASSFVGGGMNTEAFF; cdr3_nt: TGCGCCAGCAGCTTTGTGGGGGGGGGCATGAACACTGAAGCTTTCTTT
j_call: TRBJ2-3; v_call: TRBV29-1; clone_size: .; d_call: TRBD2; cdr3_aa: CSGTSGGYTDTQYF; cdr3_nt: TGCAGCGGAACTAGCGGGGGATACACAGATACGCAGTATTTT
j_call: TRBJ2-4; v_call: TRBV28; clone_size: .; d_call: .; cdr3_aa: CASTPLDRAKNIQYF; cdr3_nt: TGTGCCAGCACCCCCCTCGACAGGGCCAAAAACATTCAGTACTTC
j_call: TRBJ1-5; v_call: TRBV30; clone_size: .; d_call: .; cdr3_aa: CAWSGQSNQPQHF; cdr3_nt: TGTGCCTGGAGTGGACAGAGCAATCAGCCCCAGCATTTT
j_call: TRBJ1-2; v_call: TRBV18; clone_size: .; d_call: .; cdr3_aa: CASSPSGDESYGYTF; cdr3_nt: TGTGCCAGCTCACCCTCGGGGGACGAAAGCTATGGCTACACCTTC